This T cell receptor beta chain was captured by sequencing in a study of vaccination and CD4 T cells after COVID-19. Study overall: Recovered-phase convalescent patients showed SARS-CoV-2 positivity by nasal swab PCR; roughly ten were mild, one severe.

Notes on this clonotype: Its antigen is undetermined.

The treatment here: roughly 10-day PBMC culture with coronavirus spike peptide pools or control peptides (ViraFEST assay). Fresh IL-2 medium replaced half the culture medium on days 3 and 7. The Oncomine TCR Beta short-read assay was applied to DNA of cultured CD4+ T cells. Via MiXCR, TCRdb re-called the PCR reads, giving one row per CDR3 protein. The sample lists about 15,000 distinct CDR3 sequences; about three quarters were seen once. General study findings and limits: With convalescent patients, a median approximately 90% of reactive clones emerged solely after vaccination.

Germline V lookup: CDR1 MNHEY, CDR2 SVGAGI. The V end lost 0 bases, the J end lost 2 bases, and 10 bases lay between the germline ends. This CDR3 has 15 amino acids. The chain carries TRBV6-5 and TRBJ1-2, with unresolved D. The receptor's source is a human donor who had recovered from COVID-19. Sequenced material: CD4+ T cells from blood, cultured in vitro. CDR3 DNA: TGTGCCAGCAGTTACTCCGGGCGTCGGAACTATGGCTACACCTTC. It encodes CASSYSGRRNYGYTF.